One and the same sample provided the 15 T cell receptor beta chains below, sequenced in a study of blood T cell repertoires in COVID-19. The repertoire was sequenced with immunoSEQ multiplex PCR; TCRdb's copy has only in-frame clones and lacks some. The sample holds roughly 200,000 clones; 80% to 90% are singletons and the top ten take 2.5% to 3.5%. The sample taken for sequencing was peripheral blood. These receptors all come from a man aged 60 to 69 with acute or convalescent COVID-19.

The CDR3 here is CASSPPRDRGTDTQYF. Written as DNA, the CDR3 is TGTGCCAGCAGTCCACCCCGGGACAGGGGCACAGATACGCAGTATTTT. V gene TRBV28 combines with J gene TRBJ2-3, with 9 bases matching TRBD1. CDR1 MDHEN and CDR2 SYDVKM come from the germline V gene. Trimming at V came to 5 bases and at J to 1 base, leaving 7 bases not matched to a gene. The CDR3 is 16 amino acids.

The V gene is TRBV27, the J gene TRBJ2-7, with 9 bases lining up with TRBD2. With 6 bases clipped from V and 7 bases from J, the junction kept 13 bases outside the gene matches. The CDR3 extends over 15 amino acids. CDR1 and CDR2 (germline): MNHEY, SMNVEV (reference sequence). CDR3 protein: CASRPVLAGAGEQYF. For the CDR3, the DNA is TGTGCCAGCAGACCAGTATTAGCGGGAGCCGGGGAGCAGTACTTC.

The chain's CDR3 is CASSIHNYEQYF. The CDR3 bases are TGTGCCAGCAGCATACACAACTACGAGCAGTACTTC. This chain links TRBV7-2 with TRBJ2-7; D remains ambiguous. Germline CDR1 SGHTA, CDR2 FQGNSA. This CDR3 comprises 12 residues. V lost 5 bases and J lost 3, with 8 bases in between.

This chain connects TRBV2 to TRBJ1-5; 12 bases agree with TRBD1. Per germline, CDR1 SNHLY and CDR2 FYNNEI. V was pared by 5 bases and J by 6 bases, with 5 bases of the junction left unmatched. This CDR3 comprises 15 residues. The CDR3 DNA sequence: TGTGCCAGCAGTACCGGGACAGGGGGCTCTCAGCCCCAGCATTTT. Its translation is CASSTGTGGSQPQHF.

The genes are TRBV5-1 and TRBJ1-5; perhaps TRBD1 as D (5 bases). Trimming took off 0 bases at V and 4 bases at J, with 11 bases between the two ends. The germline gives CDR1 SGHRS, CDR2 YFSETQ. This CDR3 region has 15 residues. CDR3 sequence reads: CASSLVGDPNQPQHF. Here the CDR3 DNA reads TGCGCCAGCAGCTTGGTAGGGGATCCTAATCAGCCCCAGCATTTT.

The chain combines TRBV28 with TRBJ1-3; 7 nucleotides match TRBD1. This CDR3 is 19 amino acids long. Losses at the gene ends were 6 bases for V and 1 base for J; bases not matched to a gene: 18. Per the germline V gene, CDR1 is MDHEN and CDR2 is SYDVKM. The CDR3 loop reads CASRTGATGLRGSGNTIYF. The CDR3 DNA reads as TGTGCCAGCAGAACTGGAGCGACAGGGCTGCGCGGATCTGGAAACACCATATATTTT.

CDR3 region: CASSRQVADTQYF. The CDR3 DNA sequence: TGTGCCAGCAGCCGCCAGGTCGCAGATACGCAGTATTTT. The chain is built from TRBV3-1 (or the pseudogene TRBV3-2) and TRBJ2-3, with D unresolved. Trimming took 4 bases from V and 4 from J, leaving 9 bases between them. CDR1 and CDR2 (germline): LGHDT, YNNKEL (reference sequence). The CDR3 totals 13 residues.

This chain uses TRBV28 with TRBJ2-7; D uncertain. CDR3 length equals 13 residues. V lost 4 bases and J lost 2, with 9 bases in between. Germline V gene data show CDR1 as MDHEN and CDR2 as SYDVKM. This CDR3 reads CASSSDNAYEQYF. The DNA for the CDR3 is TGTGCCAGCAGTTCCGACAATGCCTACGAGCAGTACTTC.

The rearrangement uses TRBV3-1 (or the pseudogene TRBV3-2) and TRBJ1-2; D not certain. This CDR3 is 14 amino acids long. V was cut by 3 bases and J by 8 bases, with 16 bases left in between. In germline, CDR1 is LGHDT, CDR2 YNNKEL (reference sequence). The chain's CDR3 is CASSHKEVGRGYTF. The CDR3 region has the DNA TGTGCCAGCAGCCACAAAGAGGTGGGGAGAGGCTACACCTTC.

The chain recombines TRBV10-3 with TRBJ2-2; tentative D call: TRBD1 (6 bases). Germline V CDR1 and CDR2: ENHRY, SYGVKD. Between the trimmed V and J ends, which lost 8 bases and 7 bases, there was a span of 20 bases. The CDR3 length is 15 residues. This CDR3 reads CAIGLSGVSSGELFF. The DNA of the CDR3 is TGTGCCATCGGATTGTCAGGGGTCTCGAGCGGGGAGCTGTTTTTT.

The CDR3 DNA reads as TGTGCCAGCAGCCCCACTAGCGGGGAGGCCGATGAGCAGTTCTTC. Amino acids: CASSPTSGEADEQFF. The chain couples TRBV6-2 or TRBV6-3 to TRBJ2-1, with 10 bases aligning to TRBD2. V dropped 6 bases and J dropped 8; count of bases not matched to a gene: 10. Per germline, CDR1 MNHEY and CDR2 SVGEGT. This CDR3 region has 15 residues.

The CDR3, as DNA: TGTGCCAGCTCACCGGCGGGATATACCCTAAACAATGAGCAGTTCTTC. Its protein product is CASSPAGYTLNNEQFF. The rearrangement links TRBV18 to TRBJ2-1; a possible D gene is TRBD2 (6 bases). The CDR3 is made up of 16 amino acids. Looked up from germline, CDR1 is KGHSH and CDR2 is LQKENI. Trimming cost V 3 bases and J 5 bases, with 17 bases left between them.

This chain links TRBV4-3 with TRBJ2-3; 11 bases map to TRBD2. This CDR3 is built from 14 residues. J lost 12 bases, V lost 1 base, and 6 bases had no gene match. The germline V gene has CDR1 LGHNA and CDR2 YSLEER. CDR3 DNA sequence: TGCGCCAGCAGCCAAGCGGCTAGCGGGAGGAGTCAGTATTTT. Protein: CASSQAASGRSQYF.

The rearrangement uses TRBV6-4 and TRBJ2-3, with D perhaps TRBD2 (5 bases). Germline CDR1 MRHNA, CDR2 SNTAGT. The CDR3 runs 15 residues. V was clipped by 5 bases and J by 3 bases, with 15 bases between them. The CDR3 DNA follows: TGTGCCAGCAGTATTTCCGGGGTCGGGACAGATACGCAGTATTTT. Its protein is CASSISGVGTDTQYF.

The chain carries TRBV14 and TRBJ1-1; 7 bases map to TRBD1. Trimming removed 5 bases from V and 0 bases from J; junction bases left unmatched: 0. The germline CDR1 and CDR2 sequences are SGHDN and FVKESK. The CDR3 loop spans 13 amino acids. The CDR3 coding sequence is TGTGCCAGCAGCGGACAGGTGAACACTGAAGCTTTCTTT. This sequence encodes CASSGQVNTEAFF.